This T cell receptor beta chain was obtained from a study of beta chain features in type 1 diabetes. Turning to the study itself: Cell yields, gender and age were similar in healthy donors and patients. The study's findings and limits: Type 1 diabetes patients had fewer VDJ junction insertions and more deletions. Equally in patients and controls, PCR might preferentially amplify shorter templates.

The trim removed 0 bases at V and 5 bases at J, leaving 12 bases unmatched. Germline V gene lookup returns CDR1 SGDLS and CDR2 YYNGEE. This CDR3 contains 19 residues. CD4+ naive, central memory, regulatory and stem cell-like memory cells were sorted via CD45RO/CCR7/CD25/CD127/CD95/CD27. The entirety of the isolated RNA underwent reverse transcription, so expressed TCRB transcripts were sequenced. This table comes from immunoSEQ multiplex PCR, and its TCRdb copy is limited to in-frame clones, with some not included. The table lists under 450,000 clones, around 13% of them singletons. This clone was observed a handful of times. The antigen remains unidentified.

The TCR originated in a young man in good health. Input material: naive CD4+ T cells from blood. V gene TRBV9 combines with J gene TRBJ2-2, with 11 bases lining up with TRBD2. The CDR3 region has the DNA TGTGCCAGCAGCGTAGGCTTGTCCCCCGGGACTAGCGGAACCGGGGAGCTGTTTTTT. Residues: CASSVGLSPGTSGTGELFF.